What follows are 23 T cell receptor beta chains derived from one specimen sequenced in a study of post-analysis software for immune sequencing data. What these receptors recognize is not known. General study points: Patients showed TRBV5-6, TRBV5-1 and TRBV20-1 among five TRBV segments more frequent than in controls.

Libraries were made from TCR beta cDNA, and they carried unique molecular identifiers. TCRdb reanalysed the PCR reads using MiXCR and keeps one entry per CDR3 protein. This table has about 810,000 distinct CDR3 sequences, approximately 53% appearing once. Sequenced: blood. Receptor source: a girl aged 5 to 17 with multiple sclerosis.

The chain links TRBV20-1 to TRBJ2-1, with D maybe TRBD2 (6 bases). This CDR3 has 10 amino acids. From germline, CDR1 is DFQATT and CDR2 SNEGSKA (reference sequence). The germline V and J ends were trimmed by 3 bases and 15 bases, with 12 bases remaining between them. CDR3 in DNA: TGCAGTGCTAGCTGGGACTTACCGTTCTTC. It is translated as CSASWDLPFF.

There are a few counts of this clonotype. The rearrangement uses TRBV6-5 and TRBJ1-5; TRBD1 might be the D (5 bases). Looked up from germline, CDR1 is MNHEY and CDR2 is SVGAGI. V gave up 10 bases and J gave up 6 bases, with 16 bases separating them. This CDR3 comprises 13 residues. The CDR3 DNA sequence: TGTGCCACCCGCTCCAGGGAAACTCAGCCCCAGCATTTT. Translated, it gives CATRSRETQPQHF.

The J gene is TRBJ2-7, the V gene TRBV29-1; D uncertain. V was trimmed by 3 bases and J by 3 bases, leaving 6 bases between them. CDR1 and CDR2 from the germline V gene are SQVTM and ANQGSEA. The CDR3 length is 11 residues. The CDR3 loop reads CSVDGIYEQYF. DNA for the CDR3: TGCAGCGTTGACGGCATCTACGAGCAGTACTTC.

The V and J genes are TRBV4-1 and TRBJ2-5, with 8 bases that match TRBD1. The J call may be in error: the DNA end matches TRBJ2-7 better. The CDR3 runs to 15 residues. Per the germline V gene, CDR1 is MGHRA and CDR2 is YSYEKL. In DNA form, the CDR3 reads TGCGCCAGCAGCCAAGATTTGGCAGGGGGCCGCGAGCAGTACTTC. Residues: CASSQDLAGGREQYF.

The rearrangement joins TRBV6-5 to TRBJ2-1; a weak D match, TRBD1 (5 bases). The V gene's germline CDR1 is MNHEY and CDR2 SVGAGI. This CDR3 comprises 14 residues. Trimming stripped 5 bases from V and 10 bases from J, with 18 bases between. The CDR3 region has the DNA TGTGCCAGCAGTGACGCGGACACCCTTGGGGAGCAGTTCTTC. Its protein product is CASSDADTLGEQFF.

The gene calls are TRBV5-1 and TRBJ2-7; tentatively, D is TRBD1 (5 bases). With 4 bases removed from V and 6 bases from J, the gap between germline ends came to 17 bases. CDR1 is SGHRS, CDR2 YFSETQ, per germline. This CDR3 comprises 14 residues. The CDR3 here is CASSPQGNRAEQYF. Written as DNA, the CDR3 is TGCGCCAGCAGCCCCCAGGGTAACCGAGCCGAGCAGTACTTC. Using reference TRBV5-1 and TRBJ2-7 for the parts outside the CDR3, the full variable domain is KAGVTQTPRYLIKTRGQQVTLSCSPISGHRSVSWYQQTPGQGLQFLFEYFSETQRNKGNFPGRFSGRQFSNSRSEMNVSTLELGDSALYLCASSPQGNRAEQYFGPGTRLTVT.

This clonotype has more than one count but fewer than ten. The chain's CDR3 is CASSLTGDHYEQYF. The CDR3 DNA follows: TGCGCCAGCAGCCTAACGGGAGACCACTACGAGCAGTACTTC. The chain joins TRBV4-1 to TRBJ2-7, with TRBD2 as a possible D gene (6 bases). Germline CDR1 and CDR2: MGHRA and YSYEKL. This CDR3 comprises 14 residues. The V end lost 4 bases, the J end lost 3 bases, and 13 bases lay between the germline ends.

The V and J genes are TRBV7-2 and TRBJ2-6; 9 bases fit TRBD1. The CDR3 contains 16 residues. With V trimmed by 5 bases and J by 1 base, 3 bases remained unmatched. Germline CDR1 and CDR2: SGHTA and FQGNSA. The CDR3 nucleotides are TGTGCCAGCAGCAAACAGGGGGCATCTGGGGCCAACGTCCTGACTTTC. Its translation is CASSKQGASGANVLTF.

This rearrangement joins TRBV27 to TRBJ1-2, with D possibly being TRBD1 (5 bases). The V and J ends lost 8 bases and 7 bases respectively, with 20 bases between them. The CDR3 contains 14 residues. Germline CDR1 is MNHEY and CDR2 is SMNVEV (reference sequence). DNA for the CDR3: TGTGCCAGCGCCTTGCGAAACCACGGGGGTGGCTACACCTTC. Translating gives CASALRNHGGGYTF.

The chain employs TRBV25-1 and TRBJ1-2; no clear D. In germline, CDR1 is MGHDK, CDR2 SYGVNS. This CDR3 contains 11 residues. V was clipped by 6 bases and J by 8 bases, with 10 bases between them. The CDR3 DNA is TGTGCCAGCAGCGCCCTCTCCGGCTACACCTTC. This sequence encodes CASSALSGYTF.

The chain uses TRBV12-3 or TRBV12-4 and TRBJ2-3, with unresolved D. Trimming shortened V by 2 bases and J by 2 bases, and 14 bases separated the two germline ends. The CDR3 is 16 residues long. The CDR3 is CASSLLRDGVTDTQYF. The DNA for the CDR3 is TGTGCCAGCAGTTTATTGCGTGACGGAGTCACAGATACGCAGTATTTT.

The chain recombines TRBV10-2 with TRBJ2-7; tentatively, D is TRBD1 or TRBD2 (6 bases each). Germline CDR1 reads WSHSY; CDR2 reads SAAADI. CDR3 size: 13 residues. Trimming left V 5 bases short and J 5 bases short, with 13 bases between. CDR3 sequence: CASSPPGAHEQYF. The CDR3 DNA reads TGCGCCAGCAGTCCTCCGGGGGCCCACGAGCAGTACTTC.

CDR3 nucleotide sequence: TGTGCCAGCAGTGAACCCGGACGGTTCTATGGCTACACCTTC. The encoded protein is CASSEPGRFYGYTF. The J gene is TRBJ1-2, the V gene TRBV6-1; D unresolved. The CDR3 totals 14 residues. Between the trimmed V and J ends, which lost 2 bases and 4 bases, there was a span of 11 bases. Germline V gene sequence: CDR1 MNHNS, CDR2 SASEGT.

The chain couples TRBV29-1 to TRBJ1-1; D perhaps matches TRBD1 (5 bases). The CDR3 is 14 amino acids. Germline CDR1 reads SQVTM; CDR2 reads ANQGSEA. Trimming removed 3 bases from V and 1 base from J, with 12 bases in between. The CDR3 nucleotides are TGCAGCGTTGAGGTTACAGGCAAGAACACTGAAGCTTTCTTT. This codes for CSVEVTGKNTEAFF.

The chain employs TRBV7-2 and TRBJ2-1; perhaps TRBD2 as D (5 bases). There are 13 residues in the CDR3. The V end lost 1 base, the J end lost 8 bases, and 9 bases lay between the germline ends. The germline CDR1 and CDR2 sequences are SGHTA and FQGNSA. CDR3 bases: TGTGCCAGCAGCTTAGTGTGGAGGCATGAGCAGTTCTTC. It translates to CASSLVWRHEQFF.

This clonotype was counted between two and nine times. V and J are TRBV5-1 and TRBJ2-7; D may correspond to TRBD1 or TRBD2 (5 bases each). The germline V gene has CDR1 SGHRS and CDR2 YFSETQ. The CDR3 runs to 15 residues. V was shortened by 2 bases and J by 0 bases, with 12 bases between the two germline ends. The CDR3 loop reads CASSFWPGSSYEQYF. CDR3 DNA: TGCGCCAGCAGCTTCTGGCCAGGGAGCTCCTACGAGCAGTACTTC.

This clonotype was seen more than once but under ten times. The rearrangement links TRBV29-1 to TRBJ2-1; a possible D gene is TRBD1 (5 bases). The V and J ends lost 6 bases and 4 bases respectively, with 13 bases between them. CDR1 and CDR2 from the germline V gene are SQVTM and ANQGSEA. The CDR3 contains 13 residues. The CDR3 DNA reads as TGCAGCGTCCCAGGGTTATCTTACAATGAGCAGTTCTTC. It yields the protein CSVPGLSYNEQFF.

V gene TRBV6-4 combines with J gene TRBJ2-1, with TRBD2 matching 9 bases. This CDR3 region has 16 residues. Trimming at V came to 3 bases and at J to 2 bases, leaving 5 bases not matched to a gene. From germline, CDR1 is MRHNA and CDR2 SNTAGT. The CDR3 DNA reads TGTGCCAGCAGTGAATTTAGCGGGGGCGCCTACAATGAGCAGTTCTTC. As protein: CASSEFSGGAYNEQFF.

This clonotype occurred many times. The chain combines TRBV12-3 or TRBV12-4 with TRBJ2-7; D is perhaps TRBD2 (6 bases). With 6 bases removed from V and 3 bases from J, the gap between germline ends came to 21 bases. CDR3 length equals 16 residues. Here the CDR3 DNA reads TGTGCCAGCAGCCGGTACGGGTCGGGAGTCTTCTACGAGCAGTACTTC. Amino acids: CASSRYGSGVFYEQYF.

The chain recombines TRBV5-1 with TRBJ1-2; a weak D match, TRBD1 (6 bases). Trimming left V 4 bases short and J 4 bases short, with 26 bases between. Germline V gene sequence: CDR1 SGHRS, CDR2 YFSETQ. The CDR3 is 18 residues long. As DNA, the CDR3 is TGCGCCAGCAGCCCTAACCAACCGGGACACGCTGTTCCCTATGGCTACACCTTC. This gives the protein CASSPNQPGHAVPYGYTF.

The V and J genes are TRBV5-5 and TRBJ1-6; possibly TRBD1 for D (6 bases). V shed 4 bases and J shed 8 bases, with 22 bases lying between them. Germline values: CDR1 SGHKS, CDR2 YYEKEE (reference sequence). The CDR3 extends over 17 amino acids. The CDR3 coding sequence is TGTGCCAGCAGCCCTGGACGGCTTGGGGGGGCGTATTCACCCCTCCACTTT. Translated: CASSPGRLGGAYSPLHF.

This chain links TRBV20-1 with TRBJ2-4; 10 nucleotides line up with TRBD2. The CDR3 loop spans 17 amino acids. CDR1 DFQATT and CDR2 SNEGSKA come from the germline V gene (reference sequence). Trimming cost V 4 bases and J 3 bases; bases outside gene matches: 12. In DNA form, the CDR3 reads TGCAGTGCTACTATTCTCAGGCCTAGCGGGAGCAAAAACATTCAGTACTTC. Protein sequence: CSATILRPSGSKNIQYF.

The chain carries TRBV4-1 and TRBJ2-7; 10 positions match TRBD2. There are 19 residues in the CDR3. The germline V gene has CDR1 MGHRA and CDR2 YSYEKL. With V trimmed by 4 bases and J by 2 bases, 17 bases remained unmatched. CDR3 region: CASSPGSTSSGGLTYEQYF. In DNA, the CDR3 is TGCGCCAGCAGCCCCGGGTCCACATCTAGCGGGGGCCTTACCTACGAGCAGTACTTC.